Presented here are 2 T cell receptor beta chains from one specimen sequenced in a study of early T cells in non-severe SARS-CoV-2 infection. TCRdb ran MiXCR on the 5' RACE reads and lists one entry per CDR3 protein. The sample lists 55,000 to 70,000 distinct CDR3 sequences, around 6% occurring once. Sequenced input: whole blood. The source is an adult who was a healthcare worker with PCR-confirmed SARS-CoV-2 infection or an uninfected control (not recorded which).

In its sample, this clonotype was seen many times. The chain uses TRBV20-1 and TRBJ2-1, with D possibly being TRBD1 or TRBD2 (5 bases each). The V end lost 3 bases, the J end lost 8 bases, and 11 bases lay between the germline ends. Per germline, CDR1 DFQATT and CDR2 SNEGSKA (reference sequence). The CDR3 loop spans 12 amino acids. CDR3 DNA sequence: TGCAGTGCTAGGGGGACGAAGGATGAGCAGTTCTTC. This translates into CSARGTKDEQFF.

This clonotype has a count of ten or more. The CDR3 loop is CASRDSRALYEQYF. CDR3 coding DNA: TGTGCCAGCAGGGACTCACGTGCACTTTACGAGCAGTACTTC. This sequence joins TRBV28 and TRBJ2-7, with D tentatively TRBD2 (5 bases). The CDR3 is 14 amino acids. In germline, CDR1 is MDHEN, CDR2 SYDVKM. V was clipped by 6 bases and J by 4 bases, with 16 bases between them.